This TCR beta chain was recovered during a study of shared clonotypes between healthy human individuals. TCRdb's table, derived via immunoSEQ multiplex PCR, lists solely in-frame clones and lacks some. Altogether 600,000 to 750,000 clones are present, about nine tenths being singletons, with the ten largest covering approximately 35%. Turning to this clone: As yet, its antigen is unknown.

Caucasian adults living in Nashville, Tennessee, provided all samples. Pooled CD45RO+ cells and CCR7-negative CD45RA+ TemRA cells made up CD8 memory. V was cut by 5 bases and J by 6 bases, with 26 bases left in between. This CDR3 has 18 amino acids. Germline CDR1 is ENHRY and CDR2 is SYGVKD. Study-wide results and caveats: The represented genetic and exposure-history diversity was limited by the small number of donors. Compared with memory subsets, naive subsets generally had larger estimated richness.

The TCR originated in a man aged 18 to 30 in good health. Some clones in this sample may be carry-over from other donors' samples. Sequences were obtained from memory CD8+ T cells from PBMCs. Subset noted: CD45RO+ cells pooled with CCR7-negative TemRA cells. The chain couples TRBV10-3 to TRBJ2-1; D is possibly TRBD1 (5 bases). The CDR3 DNA is TGTGCCATCAGTCCTACCCCAAATTCGGGCGGCCAGGGCAATGAGCAGTTCTTC. Amino acids: CAISPTPNSGGQGNEQFF.